This T cell receptor (beta chain) was identified in a study of PD-L1 blockade in urothelial cancer. At the level of the study: Male patients with bladder-origin urothelial cancer numbered twenty-five of 29. Patients' histories included 0 to 3 prior chemotherapy regimens. Blood was analyzed 3 weeks (second dose) and 6 weeks after treatment start. Blood yielded a median of around 150,000 T cells per sample.

Data came from immunoSEQ multiplex PCR; TCRdb stores just in-frame clones and leaves some out. Among about 120,000 clones listed, about 84% were seen once. The CDR3 contains 14 residues. The germline V gene encodes CDR1 MNHNS and CDR2 SASEGT. With V trimmed by 6 bases and J by 0 bases, 5 bases remained unmatched. This sample's time point: peripheral blood 6 weeks after treatment start. The chain has TRBV6-1 and TRBJ2-7, with 7 nucleotides matching TRBD1. The source was PBMCs, collected around atezolizumab (anti-PD-L1) treatment. This TCR was sampled from a man aged 50-60 years with urothelial cancer. Here the CDR3 reads CASSETGSSYEQYF. The DNA of the CDR3 is TGTGCCAGCAGCGAGACAGGGAGCTCCTACGAGCAGTACTTC.